These T cell receptor beta chains were read from a single sample in a study of cytomegalovirus exposure and HLA in healthy donors. Generated by immunoSEQ multiplex PCR, the TCRdb table keeps only in-frame clones and is missing some. The repertoire has 100,000 or so clones, around 75% of them found once; the top ten carry under 1.5%. What was sequenced was PBMCs. These receptors originate from a middle-aged man in good health and CMV-seronegative. Both conserved end residues are part of each CDR3. Each record gives: V gene, CDR3 protein.

>TRBV6-1
CASAVASSYEQYF
>TRBV10-1
CASTGTGDEQYF
>TRBV30
CASRPGTGVPTGELFF
>TRBV7-9
CASSLGRDRANEKLFF
>TRBV6-1
CASRKAGDTDTQYF
>TRBV9
CASSAEDGLYGYTF
>TRBV4-1
CASSQDWTVYGYTF
>TRBV7-9
CASSPMRGEQYF
>TRBV29-1
CSAKTGLTRDYEQYF
>TRBV11-2
CASSSPLAGGQQFF
>TRBV5-6
CASSLVRRRSSYEQYF
>TRBV2
CASKERAQGNSPLHF
>TRBV4-1
CASSYNAQGGEQYF
>TRBV4-2
CASSRNRGTGNSPLHF
>TRBV7-6
CASSLGGQKIYEQYF
>TRBV7-2
CASSSGLAGGRYEQYF
>TRBV30
CAFTDTHSNQPQHF
>TRBV27
CASSLSAQGNEQFF
>TRBV7-3
CASSQVYGYTF
>TRBV7-9
CASSLTGGNLEAFF
>TRBV4-1
CASTSLGREDGNTIYF
>TRBV15
CATSRDGGKRTSTDTQYF
>TRBV9
CASSHTTGSGANVLTF
>TRBV7-9
CASSLARQVRMDTQYF
>TRBV5-4
CASSERGGQGMRGNTIYF
>TRBV6-4
CASSVVAGGTDTQYF
>TRBV5-8
CASSLANSGLAGFEQYF
>TRBV28
CASSRIGEGKSYEQYF
>TRBV28
CASTGSRGRHQPQHF
>TRBV30
CAWTGKYEQYF
>TRBV5-6
CASSPGHGGQPQHF
>TRBV9
CASSVAQGRDIQYF
>TRBV7-9
CASTERQGARETQYF
>TRBV5-8
CASTRRSEQYF
>TRBV11-2
CASSLRTGTNYGYTF
>TRBV4-3
CASSPRMGGYQETQYF
>TRBV10-1
CASSDPGSGSSYNEQFF
>TRBV30
CAWGRGTEKNTEAFF
>TRBV29-1
CSVIGGEQYF
>TRBV28
CASSSGIAGANEQFF
>TRBV18
CASSPAGGTYEQYF
>TRBV9
CASKGDTDTQYF
>TRBV5-1
CASSLVPESSYNEQFF
>TRBV5-1
CASSLVRIRANTGELFF
>TRBV28
CASSPARDRVQETQYF
>TRBV27
CASSLGGYGSQPQHF
>TRBV7-9
CASSVTSFRDREPDTQYF
>TRBV4-1
CASSHQWGDPTEAFF
>TRBV2
CASSTTQGSGYTF
>TRBV5-6
CASSIQGQSNIQYF
>TRBV5-1
CASQGTGSYEQYF
>TRBV18
CASSQTGRTEAFF
>TRBV15
CATSRAGDLEKLFF
>TRBV6-5
CASSYSSAYTGELFF
>TRBV4-2
CASSQERGGRNYGYTF
>TRBV4-3
CASSQDGTGIYEQYF
>TRBV27
CASSLLPGTYGYTF